Shown below are 10 T cell receptor beta chains from a single sample sequenced in a study of low-dose radiotherapy and immunotherapy resistance in tumors. Time point described: before trial treatment. TRAV- and TRBV-specific primers were used for first-strand cDNA, which covered alpha and beta chains. PCR amplification of the TCRs was performed with Phusion for 20 PCR cycles, and it relied on a constant-region primer together with a V-primer adapter. TCRdb itself ran the reads through MiXCR, one entry per CDR3 protein. The sample yields some 71,000 distinct CDR3 sequences, more than 25% seen once. The sample in question was PBMCs, obtained before treatment. The receptors here all came from a female donor with ovarian cancer.

Ten or more counts support this clonotype. The chain is built from TRBV5-1 and TRBJ1-5; 9 nucleotides agree with TRBD1. This CDR3 has 16 amino acids. Germline loops: CDR1 SGHRS, CDR2 YFSETQ. Trimming cost V 4 bases and J 4 bases; bases outside gene matches: 9. The CDR3 reads CASSLGTGTKNQPQHF. The CDR3 region has the DNA TGCGCCAGCAGCCTAGGGACAGGGACAAAGAATCAGCCCCAGCATTTT.

The CDR3 loop is CASSSGGVLPYEQYF. The CDR3 DNA is TGCGCCAGCAGCTCTGGGGGAGTCCTCCCATACGAGCAGTACTTC. The chain uses TRBV5-1 and TRBJ2-7; D assignment may be TRBD1 or TRBD2 (5 bases each). The CDR3 is 15 amino acids. Trimming left V 3 bases short and J 4 bases short, with 17 bases between. CDR1 is SGHRS, CDR2 YFSETQ, per germline.

This clonotype showed up many times. J is TRBJ2-5 and V is TRBV18; the D gene could be TRBD1 or TRBD2 (5 bases each). The CDR3 length is 18 residues. V shed 1 base and J shed 4 bases, with 22 bases lying between them. CDR1 is KGHSH, CDR2 LQKENI, per germline. CDR3 sequence: CASSPLKSLGTEGETQYF. The CDR3, as DNA: TGTGCCAGCTCACCACTTAAATCCCTCGGGACCGAGGGAGAGACCCAGTACTTC.

This clonotype was detected ten times or more. The chain joins TRBV20-1 to TRBJ2-7, with D possibly TRBD1 on 6 matching bases. The V gene lost 3 bases and the J gene lost 1 base, with 13 bases spanning the gap. The CDR3 loop spans 14 amino acids. Germline CDR1 and CDR2: DFQATT and SNEGSKA (reference sequence). Here the CDR3 reads CSASWLRGSYEQYF. The CDR3 bases are TGCAGTGCTAGTTGGCTGAGGGGGTCCTACGAGCAGTACTTC.

The chain carries TRBV28 and TRBJ1-2; a weak D match, TRBD1 (6 bases). V was pared by 7 bases and J by 1 base, with 19 bases between. The germline V gene has CDR1 MDHEN and CDR2 SYDVKM. CDR3 length: 16 residues. The CDR3 region has the DNA TGTGCCAGCACCTACGGGGGGGCAGAGATTAACTATGGCTACACCTTC. Encoded protein: CASTYGGAEINYGYTF.

This clonotype was detected ten times or more. The V call is TRBV7-9, the J call TRBJ2-1; D perhaps matches TRBD2 (7 bases). CDR1 SEHNR and CDR2 FQNEAQ come from the germline V gene (reference sequence). The CDR3 is made up of 14 amino acids. V was clipped by 0 bases and J by 6 bases, with 9 bases between them. The CDR3 loop reads CASSLAGGGNEQFF. The DNA for the CDR3 is TGTGCCAGCAGCTTAGCGGGAGGGGGCAATGAGCAGTTCTTC.

This clonotype came up many times. The chain joins TRBV7-2 to TRBJ2-2, with 9 nucleotides matching TRBD1. Trimming removed 3 bases from V and 0 bases from J; junction bases left unmatched: 8. CDR3 size: 18 residues. Looked up from germline, CDR1 is SGHTA and CDR2 is FQGNSA. This CDR3 is CASSFKTGGLANTGELFF. The CDR3, as DNA: TGTGCCAGCAGCTTCAAGACAGGGGGGCTCGCGAACACCGGGGAGCTGTTTTTT.

To note about this clonotype: This sequence is one base from a far larger clone and is likely a read error. V and J are TRBV4-3 and TRBJ2-5; 8 nucleotides agree with TRBD2. J gave up 11 bases and V 1 base, and 15 bases lay outside the gene matches. Germline loops: CDR1 LGHNA, CDR2 YSLEER. The CDR3 spans 16 residues. The CDR3 loop reads CASSQGAGGSYNEQYF. CDR3 sequence (DNA): TGCGCCAGCAGCCAAGGGGCGGGAGGTAGCTACAATGAGCAGTACTTC.

There are many counts of this clonotype. This sequence joins TRBV7-8 and TRBJ2-3; 7 positions match TRBD1. V shed 3 bases and J 5 bases; nucleotides not matched to a gene: 5. The CDR3 extends over 14 amino acids. Germline CDR1 is SGHVS and CDR2 is FQNEAQ. DNA of the CDR3: TGTGCCAGCAGCTTTACAGGGGCGTTAGATACGCAGTATTTT. Protein sequence: CASSFTGALDTQYF.

This clonotype was picked up many times. The chain has TRBV6-2 or TRBV6-3 and TRBJ2-1; perhaps TRBD1 as D (6 bases). CDR3 length: 16 residues. The V gene lost 0 bases and the J gene lost 5 bases, with 14 bases spanning the gap. Germline-derived CDR1 and CDR2 are MNHEY and SVGEGT. The CDR3 loop is CASSYSRGTGNNEQFF. The DNA for the CDR3 is TGTGCCAGCAGTTACTCGAGGGGGACGGGTAACAATGAGCAGTTCTTC.